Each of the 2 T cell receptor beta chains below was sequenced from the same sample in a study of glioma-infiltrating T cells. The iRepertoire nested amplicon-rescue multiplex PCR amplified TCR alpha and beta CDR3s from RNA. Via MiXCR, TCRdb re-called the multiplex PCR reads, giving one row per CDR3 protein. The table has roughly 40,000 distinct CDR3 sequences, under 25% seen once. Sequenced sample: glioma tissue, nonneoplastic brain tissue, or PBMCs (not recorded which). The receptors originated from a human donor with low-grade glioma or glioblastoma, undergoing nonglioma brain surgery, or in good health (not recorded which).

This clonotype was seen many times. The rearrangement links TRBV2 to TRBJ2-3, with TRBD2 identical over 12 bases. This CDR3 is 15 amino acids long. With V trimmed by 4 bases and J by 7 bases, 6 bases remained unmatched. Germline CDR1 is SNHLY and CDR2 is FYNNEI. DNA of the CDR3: TGTGCCAGCAGTGCGACTAGCGGGGGCTCAAATACGCAGTATTTT. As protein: CASSATSGGSNTQYF.

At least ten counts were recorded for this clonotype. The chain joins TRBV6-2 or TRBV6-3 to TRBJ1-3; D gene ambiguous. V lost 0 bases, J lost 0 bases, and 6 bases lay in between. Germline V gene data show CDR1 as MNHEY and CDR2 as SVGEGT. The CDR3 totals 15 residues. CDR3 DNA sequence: TGTGCCAGCAGTTACTCTCCTTACTCTGGAAACACCATATATTTT. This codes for CASSYSPYSGNTIYF.